The clone carrying this TCR beta chain has just one count. As yet, its antigen is unknown. Other nucleotide sequences in the sample specify the same CDR3. Sequencing used immunoSEQ multiplex PCR; TCRdb keeps in-frame clones, though not all of them. The sample has 780,000 or so clones; roughly 72% are singletons. The V end was cut by 4 bases, the J end by 2 bases, with 4 bases between. This CDR3 spans 12 amino acids. The germline V gene has CDR1 MNHEY and CDR2 SMNVEV (reference sequence). These data come from a study of shared clonotypes between healthy human individuals. The donors were all Caucasian adults (living in Nashville, Tennessee). Study results and caveats: It was the non-shared clonotypes that had lower generation probabilities than clonotypes shared by all four donors.

The origin of this receptor is a woman aged 25 to 39 in good health. V gene TRBV27 combines with J gene TRBJ2-3; D gene uncertain. Source material: memory CD4+ T cells sorted from blood. Subset of the sample: CD45RA-negative fraction. The CDR3 here is CASSSYTDTQYF. The CDR3 nucleotides read TGTGCCAGCAGTTCCTACACAGATACGCAGTATTTT.